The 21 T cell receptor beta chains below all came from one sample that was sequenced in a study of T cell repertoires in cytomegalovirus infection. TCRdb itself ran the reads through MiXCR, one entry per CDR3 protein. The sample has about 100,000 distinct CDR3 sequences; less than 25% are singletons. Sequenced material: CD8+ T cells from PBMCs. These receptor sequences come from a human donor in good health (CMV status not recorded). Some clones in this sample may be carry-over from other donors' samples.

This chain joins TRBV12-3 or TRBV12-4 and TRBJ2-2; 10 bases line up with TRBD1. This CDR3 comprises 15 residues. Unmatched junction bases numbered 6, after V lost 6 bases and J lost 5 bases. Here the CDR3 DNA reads TGTGCCAGCAGCCGGGACAGGGGTTTAACCGGGGAGCTGTTTTTT. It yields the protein CASSRDRGLTGELFF.

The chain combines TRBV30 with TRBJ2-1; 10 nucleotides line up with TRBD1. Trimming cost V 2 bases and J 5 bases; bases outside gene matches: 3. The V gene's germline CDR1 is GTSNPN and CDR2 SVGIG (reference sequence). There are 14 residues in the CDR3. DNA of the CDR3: TGTGCCTGGAGTCACGGGACAGGGGACAATGAGCAGTTCTTC. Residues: CAWSHGTGDNEQFF.

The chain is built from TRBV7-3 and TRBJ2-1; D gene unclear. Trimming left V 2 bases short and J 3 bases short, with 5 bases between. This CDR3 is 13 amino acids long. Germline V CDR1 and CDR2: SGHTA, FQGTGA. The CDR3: CASSLHSYNEQFF. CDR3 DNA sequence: TGTGCCAGCAGCTTACACAGCTACAATGAGCAGTTCTTC.

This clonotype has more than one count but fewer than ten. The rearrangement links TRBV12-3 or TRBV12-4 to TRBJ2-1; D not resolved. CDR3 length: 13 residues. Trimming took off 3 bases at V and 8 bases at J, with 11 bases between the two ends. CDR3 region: CASSLSHADEQFF. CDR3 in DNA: TGTGCCAGCAGTTTGTCCCACGCCGATGAGCAGTTCTTC.

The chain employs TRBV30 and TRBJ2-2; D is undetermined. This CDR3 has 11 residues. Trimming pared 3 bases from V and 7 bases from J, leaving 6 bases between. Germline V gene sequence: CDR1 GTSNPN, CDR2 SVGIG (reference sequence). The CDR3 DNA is TGTGCCTGGAGAGTGAGCGGGGAGCTGTTTTTT. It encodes CAWRVSGELFF. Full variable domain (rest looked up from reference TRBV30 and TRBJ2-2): SQTIHQWPATLVQPVGSPLSLECTVEGTSNPNLYWYRQAAGRGLQLLFYSVGIGQISSEVPQNLSASRPQDRQFILSSKKLLLSDSGFYLCAWRVSGELFFGEGSRLTVL.

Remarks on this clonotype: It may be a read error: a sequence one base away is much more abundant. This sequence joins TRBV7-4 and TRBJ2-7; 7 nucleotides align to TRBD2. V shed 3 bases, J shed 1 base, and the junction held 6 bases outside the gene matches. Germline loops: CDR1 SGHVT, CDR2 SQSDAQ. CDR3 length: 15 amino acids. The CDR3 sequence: CASSFPGLLSYEQYF. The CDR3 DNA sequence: TGTGCCAGCAGCTTTCCGGGACTATTATCCTACGAGCAGTACTTC.

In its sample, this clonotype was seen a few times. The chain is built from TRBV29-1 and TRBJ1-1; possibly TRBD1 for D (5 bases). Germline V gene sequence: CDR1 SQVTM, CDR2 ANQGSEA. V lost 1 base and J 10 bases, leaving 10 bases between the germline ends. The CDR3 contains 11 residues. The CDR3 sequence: CSVEVGVGAFF. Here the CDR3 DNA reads TGCAGCGTTGAAGTGGGGGTCGGAGCTTTCTTT.

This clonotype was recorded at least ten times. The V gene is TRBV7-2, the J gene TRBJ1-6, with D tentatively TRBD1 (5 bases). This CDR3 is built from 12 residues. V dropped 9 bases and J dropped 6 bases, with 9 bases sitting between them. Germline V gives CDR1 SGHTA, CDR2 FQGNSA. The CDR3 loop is CASGDPNSPLHF. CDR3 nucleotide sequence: TGTGCCAGTGGGGACCCTAATTCACCCCTCCACTTT.

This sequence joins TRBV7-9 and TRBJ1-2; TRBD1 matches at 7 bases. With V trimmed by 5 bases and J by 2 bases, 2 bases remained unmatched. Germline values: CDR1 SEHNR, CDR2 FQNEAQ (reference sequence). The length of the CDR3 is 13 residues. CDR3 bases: TGTGCCAGCAGCGGACAGGAGAACTATGGCTACACCTTC. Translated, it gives CASSGQENYGYTF.

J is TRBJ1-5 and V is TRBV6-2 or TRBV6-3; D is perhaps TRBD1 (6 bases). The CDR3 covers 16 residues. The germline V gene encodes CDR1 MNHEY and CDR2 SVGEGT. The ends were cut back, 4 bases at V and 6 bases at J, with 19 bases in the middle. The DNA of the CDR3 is TGTGCCAGCAGTTCTACACAGGGATTTGGGGGTCAGCCCCAGCATTTT. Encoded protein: CASSSTQGFGGQPQHF.

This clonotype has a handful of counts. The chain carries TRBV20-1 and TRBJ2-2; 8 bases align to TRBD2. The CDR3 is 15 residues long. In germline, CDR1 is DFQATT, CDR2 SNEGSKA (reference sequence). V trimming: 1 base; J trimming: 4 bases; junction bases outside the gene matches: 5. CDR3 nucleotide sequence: TGCAGTGCTAGAGTAACCGGGAGGGCCACCGGGGAGCTGTTTTTT. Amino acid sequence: CSARVTGRATGELFF.

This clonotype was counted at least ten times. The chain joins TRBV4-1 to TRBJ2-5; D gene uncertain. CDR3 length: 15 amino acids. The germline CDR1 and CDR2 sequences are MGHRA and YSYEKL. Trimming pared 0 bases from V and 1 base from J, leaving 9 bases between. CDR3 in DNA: TGCGCCAGCAGCCAAGAAGGCAGACTCCAAGAGACCCAGTACTTC. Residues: CASSQEGRLQETQYF.

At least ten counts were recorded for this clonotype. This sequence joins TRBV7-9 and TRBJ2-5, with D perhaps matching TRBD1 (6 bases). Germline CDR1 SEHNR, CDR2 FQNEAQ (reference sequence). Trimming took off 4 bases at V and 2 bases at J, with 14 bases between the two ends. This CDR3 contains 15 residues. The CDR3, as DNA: TGTGCCAGCAGCTCCGGTGCAGGGACACAAGAGACCCAGTACTTC. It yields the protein CASSSGAGTQETQYF.

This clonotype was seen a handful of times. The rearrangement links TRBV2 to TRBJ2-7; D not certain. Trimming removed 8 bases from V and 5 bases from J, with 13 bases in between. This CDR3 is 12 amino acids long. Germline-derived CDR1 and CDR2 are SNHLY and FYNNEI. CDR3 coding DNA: TGTGCCAGCCTTCTTCGGGCTCACGAGCAGTACTTC. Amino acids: CASLLRAHEQYF.

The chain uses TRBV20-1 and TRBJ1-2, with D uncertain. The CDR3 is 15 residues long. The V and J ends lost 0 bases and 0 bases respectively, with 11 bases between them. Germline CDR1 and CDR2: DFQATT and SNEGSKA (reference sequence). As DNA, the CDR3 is TGCAGTGCTAGAGAGGCAGGAAGACCTAACTATGGCTACACCTTC. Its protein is CSAREAGRPNYGYTF.

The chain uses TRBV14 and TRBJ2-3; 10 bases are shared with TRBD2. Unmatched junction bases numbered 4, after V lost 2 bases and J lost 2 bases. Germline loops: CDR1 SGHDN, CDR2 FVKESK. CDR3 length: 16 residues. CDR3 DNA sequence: TGTGCCAGCAGCCAAAGACTAGCGGGTAACACAGATACGCAGTATTTT. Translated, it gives CASSQRLAGNTDTQYF.

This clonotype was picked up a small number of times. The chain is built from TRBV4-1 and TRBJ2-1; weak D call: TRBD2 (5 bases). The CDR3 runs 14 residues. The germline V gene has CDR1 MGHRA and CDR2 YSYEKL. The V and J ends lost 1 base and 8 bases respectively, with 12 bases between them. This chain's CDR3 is CASSQARGDDEQFF. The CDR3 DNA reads TGCGCCAGCAGCCAAGCCCGGGGTGACGATGAGCAGTTCTTC.

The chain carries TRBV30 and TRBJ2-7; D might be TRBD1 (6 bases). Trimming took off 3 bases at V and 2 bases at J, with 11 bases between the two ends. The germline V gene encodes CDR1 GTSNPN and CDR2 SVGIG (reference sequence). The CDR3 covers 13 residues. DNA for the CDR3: TGTGCCTGGAGCGCAGGACAGACCTACGAGCAGTACTTC. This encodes CAWSAGQTYEQYF.

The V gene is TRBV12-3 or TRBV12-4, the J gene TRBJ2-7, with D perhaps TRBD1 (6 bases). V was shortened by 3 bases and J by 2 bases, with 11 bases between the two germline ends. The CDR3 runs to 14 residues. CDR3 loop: CASSFGTLAYEQYF. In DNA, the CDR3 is TGTGCCAGCAGTTTCGGGACACTTGCCTACGAGCAGTACTTC.

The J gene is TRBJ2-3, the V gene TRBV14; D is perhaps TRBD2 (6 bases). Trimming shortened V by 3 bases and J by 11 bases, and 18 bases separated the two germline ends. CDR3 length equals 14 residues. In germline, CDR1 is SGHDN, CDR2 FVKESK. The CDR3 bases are TGTGCCAGCAGCCATCCCGGGACTCCTCAGGGGCAGTATTTT. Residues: CASSHPGTPQGQYF.

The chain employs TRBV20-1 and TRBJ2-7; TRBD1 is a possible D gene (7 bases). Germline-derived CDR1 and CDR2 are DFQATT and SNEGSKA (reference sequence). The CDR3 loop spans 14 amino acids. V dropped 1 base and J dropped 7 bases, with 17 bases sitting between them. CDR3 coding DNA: TGCAGTGCTAGAGTCCTTGGACAGGCGGGAGAGCAGTACTTC. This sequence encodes CSARVLGQAGEQYF.